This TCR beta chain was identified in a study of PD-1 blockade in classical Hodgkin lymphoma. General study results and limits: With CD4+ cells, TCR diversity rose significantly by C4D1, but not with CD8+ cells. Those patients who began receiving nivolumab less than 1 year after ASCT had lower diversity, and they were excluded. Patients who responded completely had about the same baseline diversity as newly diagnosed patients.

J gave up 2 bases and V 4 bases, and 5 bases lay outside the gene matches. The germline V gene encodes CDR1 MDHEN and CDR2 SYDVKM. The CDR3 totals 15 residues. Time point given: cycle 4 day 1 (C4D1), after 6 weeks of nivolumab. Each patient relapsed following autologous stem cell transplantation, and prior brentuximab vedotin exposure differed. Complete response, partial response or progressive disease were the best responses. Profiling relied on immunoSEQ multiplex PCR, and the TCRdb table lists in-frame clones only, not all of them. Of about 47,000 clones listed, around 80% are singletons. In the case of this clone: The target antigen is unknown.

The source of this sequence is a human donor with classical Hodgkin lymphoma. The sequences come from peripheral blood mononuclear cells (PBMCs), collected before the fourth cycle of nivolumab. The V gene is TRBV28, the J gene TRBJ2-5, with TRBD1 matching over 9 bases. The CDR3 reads CASSYRDRAQETQYF. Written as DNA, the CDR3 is TGTGCCAGCAGTTACCGGGACAGGGCACAAGAGACCCAGTACTTC.